A single sample gave rise to the 8 T cell receptor beta chains below, sequenced in a study of blood T cell repertoires in COVID-19. Some clones are missing from TCRdb's copy, which holds only in-frame ones; the method was immunoSEQ multiplex PCR. The sample has approximately 280,000 clones; roughly 90% are singletons. Sequencing was performed on PBMCs or T cells enriched from blood (not recorded which). These TCRs come from a woman aged 55-69 years who had recovered from COVID-19.

In its sample, this clone was seen a few times. V usage is TRBV19 and J usage is TRBJ1-2; no clear D gene. Trimming cost V 6 bases and J 2 bases, with 7 bases left between them. Germline V gene lookup returns CDR1 LNHDA and CDR2 SQIVND (reference sequence). The CDR3 runs 12 residues. Here the CDR3 reads CASRPANYGYTF. DNA of the CDR3: TGTGCCAGTAGGCCAGCGAACTATGGCTACACCTTC.

CDR3 protein: CASSTGGLAGVYEQYF. The CDR3 bases are TGTGCCAGCAGTACCGGGGGACTAGCGGGCGTTTACGAGCAGTACTTC. The chain joins TRBV28 to TRBJ2-7; TRBD2 agrees at 12 bases. Trimming removed 5 bases from V and 4 bases from J; junction bases left unmatched: 9. The CDR3 totals 16 residues. Germline V gene sequence: CDR1 MDHEN, CDR2 SYDVKM.

The V call is TRBV7-8, the J call TRBJ2-3; 10 bases align to TRBD1. Losses at the gene ends were 4 bases for V and 5 bases for J; bases not matched to a gene: 6. The germline V gene has CDR1 SGHVS and CDR2 FQNEAQ. The CDR3 loop spans 15 amino acids. CDR3 in DNA: TGTGCCAGCAGCTACCGGACAGGGGGATTAGATACGCAGTATTTT. The encoded protein is CASSYRTGGLDTQYF. Using reference TRBV7-8 and TRBJ2-3 for the parts outside the CDR3, the full variable domain is GAGVSQSPRYKVAKRGQDVALRCDPISGHVSLFWYQQALGQGPEFLTYFQNEAQLDKSGLPSDRFFAERPEGSVSTLKIQRTQQEDSAVYLCASSYRTGGLDTQYFGPGTRLTVL.

The rearrangement uses TRBV13 and TRBJ1-5; perhaps TRBD1 as D (5 bases). Germline loops: CDR1 PRHDT, CDR2 FYEKMQ (reference sequence). V was pared by 5 bases and J by 2 bases, with 10 bases between. The CDR3 has 14 residues. The CDR3 loop is CASSDSRGNQPQHF. As DNA, the CDR3 is TGTGCCAGCAGCGACAGCCGGGGCAATCAGCCCCAGCATTTT.

This chain connects TRBV4-1 to TRBJ2-1, with D perhaps matching TRBD2 (5 bases). Germline V gives CDR1 MGHRA, CDR2 YSYEKL. The CDR3 runs 18 residues. The ends were cut back, 1 base at V and 2 bases at J, with 18 bases in the middle. CDR3 DNA: TGCGCCAGCAGCCAAGCGTTGTTGAGGTTAGCGACCTACAATGAGCAGTTCTTC. Its translation is CASSQALLRLATYNEQFF.

The chain employs TRBV19 and TRBJ1-5; 8 bases are shared with TRBD1. Germline assignment: CDR1 LNHDA and CDR2 SQIVND (reference sequence). Trimming removed 3 bases from V and 1 base from J; junction bases left unmatched: 5. The CDR3 is 16 residues long. For the CDR3, the DNA is TGTGCCAGTAGTATGGTCTGGACAGGGAGCAATCAGCCCCAGCATTTT. Protein sequence: CASSMVWTGSNQPQHF.

V gene TRBV11-3 combines with J gene TRBJ2-5, with TRBD2 as a possible D gene (6 bases). With 4 bases removed from V and 2 bases from J, the gap between germline ends came to 11 bases. The CDR3 loop spans 14 amino acids. CDR1 SGHNT and CDR2 YENEEA come from the germline V gene. The CDR3 spells CASSSGLVQETQYF. The CDR3 bases are TGTGCCAGCAGCTCGGGACTGGTACAAGAGACCCAGTACTTC.

The chain recombines TRBV27 with TRBJ2-3, with 12 bases aligning to TRBD2. CDR3 length: 16 residues. The germline V gene encodes CDR1 MNHEY and CDR2 SMNVEV (reference sequence). V lost 5 bases, J lost 5 bases, and 8 bases stayed unmatched. The CDR3 nucleotides read TGTGCCAGCAGTCCAGGGCCGGGACTAGCGGGAGATACGCAGTATTTT. It encodes CASSPGPGLAGDTQYF.